The clone carrying this T cell receptor beta chain was counted a few times. Its antigen is unknown. These data originate in a study of post-analysis software for immune sequencing data. Study as a whole: The study covered relapsing-remitting, secondary progressive and progressive-relapsing courses of multiple sclerosis. Study-level results: Multiple sclerosis patients had significantly lower normalized Chao1 diversity than controls. Several TRBV segments were more frequent in patients than controls; TRBV5-6, TRBV5-1 and TRBV20-1 belonged to this group. F measure clustering grouped samples strongly by preparation batch.

Incorporated into the TCR beta cDNA libraries were unique molecular identifiers, which served to reduce PCR and sequencing biases. Researchers reported 400,000 to 550,000 cDNA molecules coming from approximately 0.95 to 9.8 million T cells. TCRdb re-called the PCR reads through MiXCR, storing one row per CDR3 protein. The table includes hundreds of thousands of distinct CDR3 sequences, about 50% detected once. This CDR3 spans 14 amino acids. With V trimmed by 6 bases and J by 4 bases, 9 bases remained unmatched. CDR1 is DFQATT and CDR2 is SNEGSKA in the germline V gene (reference sequence). This clonotype was obtained from a girl aged 10 to 17 with multiple sclerosis. The sequenced sample consisted of blood. The genes are TRBV20-1 and TRBJ2-4, with 7 bases lining up with TRBD2. The DNA for the CDR3 is TGCAGTGCCCTACAGGAGGGAGGGAAAAACATTCAGTACTTC. Amino acids: CSALQEGGKNIQYF.